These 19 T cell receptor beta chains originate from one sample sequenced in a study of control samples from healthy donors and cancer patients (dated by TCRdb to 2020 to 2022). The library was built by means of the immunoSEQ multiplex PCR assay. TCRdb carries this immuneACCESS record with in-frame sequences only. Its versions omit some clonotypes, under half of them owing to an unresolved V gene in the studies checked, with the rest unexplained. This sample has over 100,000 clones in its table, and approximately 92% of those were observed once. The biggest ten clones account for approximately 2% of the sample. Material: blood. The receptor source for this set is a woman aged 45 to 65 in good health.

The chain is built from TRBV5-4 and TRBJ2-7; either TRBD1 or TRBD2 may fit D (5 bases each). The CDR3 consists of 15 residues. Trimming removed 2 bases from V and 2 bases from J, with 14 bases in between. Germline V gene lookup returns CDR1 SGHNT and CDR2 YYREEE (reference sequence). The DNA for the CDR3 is TGTGCCAGCAGCTTACCCGGGACCGGAACCTACGAGCAGTACTTC. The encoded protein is CASSLPGTGTYEQYF.

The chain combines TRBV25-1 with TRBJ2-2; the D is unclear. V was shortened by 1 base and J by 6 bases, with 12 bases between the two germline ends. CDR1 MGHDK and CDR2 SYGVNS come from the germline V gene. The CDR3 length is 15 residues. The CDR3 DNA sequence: TGTGCCAGCAGTGAATTTGCCGTGGCCCCCGGGGAGCTGTTTTTT. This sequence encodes CASSEFAVAPGELFF.

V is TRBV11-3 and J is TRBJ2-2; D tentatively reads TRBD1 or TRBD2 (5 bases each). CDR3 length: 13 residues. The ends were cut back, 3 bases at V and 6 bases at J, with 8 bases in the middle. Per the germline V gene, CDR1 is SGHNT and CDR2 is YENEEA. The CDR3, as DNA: TGTGCCAGCAGCTTCGGGGCAGCCGGGGAGCTGTTTTTT. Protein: CASSFGAAGELFF. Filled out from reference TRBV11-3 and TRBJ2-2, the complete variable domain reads EAGVVQSPRYKIIEKKQPVAFWCNPISGHNTLYWYLQNLGQGPELLIRYENEEAVDDSQLPKDRFSAERLKGVDSTLKIQPAELGDSAVYLCASSFGAAGELFFGEGSRLTVL.

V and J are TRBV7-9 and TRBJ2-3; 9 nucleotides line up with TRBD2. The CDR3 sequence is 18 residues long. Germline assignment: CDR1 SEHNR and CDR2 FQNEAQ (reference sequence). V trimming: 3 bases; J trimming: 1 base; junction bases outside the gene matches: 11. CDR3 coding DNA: TGTGCCAGCAGCTTTACAAATATAGCGGGGGATGGCACAGATACGCAGTATTTT. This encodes CASSFTNIAGDGTDTQYF.

The CDR3 loop is CASSQFPKTQYF. CDR3 nucleotide sequence: TGTGCCAGCAGCCAGTTTCCGAAGACCCAGTACTTC. The rearrangement uses TRBV14 and TRBJ2-5, with no clear D. CDR3 length: 12 residues. Trimming took 3 bases from V and 6 from J, leaving 8 bases between them. Germline V gene lookup returns CDR1 SGHDN and CDR2 FVKESK.

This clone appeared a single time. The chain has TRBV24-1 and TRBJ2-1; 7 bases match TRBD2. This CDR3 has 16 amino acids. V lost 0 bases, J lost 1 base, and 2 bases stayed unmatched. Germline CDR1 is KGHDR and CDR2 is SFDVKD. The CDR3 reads CATSDLAGVSYNEQFF. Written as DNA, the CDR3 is TGTGCCACCAGTGATTTGGCGGGAGTATCCTACAATGAGCAGTTCTTC.

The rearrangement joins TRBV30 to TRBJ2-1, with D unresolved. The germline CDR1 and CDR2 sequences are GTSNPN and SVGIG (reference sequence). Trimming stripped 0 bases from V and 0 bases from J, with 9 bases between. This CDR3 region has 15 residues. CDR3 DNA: TGTGCCTGGAGTGTAAGGTCAAGCTCCTACAATGAGCAGTTCTTC. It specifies CAWSVRSSSYNEQFF.

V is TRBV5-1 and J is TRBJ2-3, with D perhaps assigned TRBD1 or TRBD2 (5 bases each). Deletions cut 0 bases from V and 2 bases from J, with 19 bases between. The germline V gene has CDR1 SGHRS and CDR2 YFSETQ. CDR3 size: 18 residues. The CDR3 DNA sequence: TGCGCCAGCAGCTTGGCCTTAGGGACCGGGTGGGACACAGATACGCAGTATTTT. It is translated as CASSLALGTGWDTDTQYF.

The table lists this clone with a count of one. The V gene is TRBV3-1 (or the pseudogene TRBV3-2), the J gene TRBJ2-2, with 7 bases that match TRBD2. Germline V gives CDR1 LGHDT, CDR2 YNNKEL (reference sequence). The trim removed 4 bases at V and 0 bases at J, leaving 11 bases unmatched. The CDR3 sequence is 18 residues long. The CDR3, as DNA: TGTGCCAGCAGCCCAAGGACTAGTTTTTTCGCGAACACCGGGGAGCTGTTTTTT. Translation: CASSPRTSFFANTGELFF.

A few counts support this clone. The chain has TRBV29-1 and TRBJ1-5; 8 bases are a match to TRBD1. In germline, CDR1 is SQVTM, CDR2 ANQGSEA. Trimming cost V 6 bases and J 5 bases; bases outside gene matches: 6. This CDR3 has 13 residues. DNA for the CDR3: TGCAGCGTGAGGACAGGGCTAGATCAGCCCCAGCATTTT. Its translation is CSVRTGLDQPQHF.

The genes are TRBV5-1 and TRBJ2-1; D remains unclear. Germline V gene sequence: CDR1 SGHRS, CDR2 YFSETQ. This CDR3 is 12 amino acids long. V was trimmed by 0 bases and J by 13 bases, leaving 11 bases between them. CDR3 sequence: CASSLGPSGQFF. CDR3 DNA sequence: TGCGCCAGCAGCTTGGGTCCCTCTGGTCAGTTCTTC. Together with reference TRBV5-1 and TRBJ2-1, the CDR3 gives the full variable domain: KAGVTQTPRYLIKTRGQQVTLSCSPISGHRSVSWYQQTPGQGLQFLFEYFSETQRNKGNFPGRFSGRQFSNSRSEMNVSTLELGDSALYLCASSLGPSGQFFGPGTRLTVL.

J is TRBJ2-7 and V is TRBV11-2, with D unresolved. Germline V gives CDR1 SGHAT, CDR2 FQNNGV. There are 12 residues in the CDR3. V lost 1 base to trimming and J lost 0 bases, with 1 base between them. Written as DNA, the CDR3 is TGTGCCAGCAGCTTAGTCTCCTACGAGCAGTACTTC. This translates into CASSLVSYEQYF. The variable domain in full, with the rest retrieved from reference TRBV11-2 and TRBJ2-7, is EAGVAQSPRYKIIEKRQSVAFWCNPISGHATLYWYQQILGQGPKLLIQFQNNGVVDDSQLPKDRFSAERLKGVDSTLKIQPAKLEDSAVYLCASSLVSYEQYFGPGTRLTVT.

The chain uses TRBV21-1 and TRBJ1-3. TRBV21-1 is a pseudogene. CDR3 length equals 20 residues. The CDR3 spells CASSKVGTRKGWFSGNTIYF. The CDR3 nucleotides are TGTGCCAGCAGCAAAGTAGGGACCCGAAAGGGCTGGTTCTCTGGAAACACCATATATTTT.

The DNA of the CDR3 is TGTGCCACCAGTGATTTATACAGCGGGAGTGTCAATGAGCAGTTCTTC. This sequence encodes CATSDLYSGSVNEQFF. The genes are TRBV24-1 and TRBJ2-1; 8 nucleotides align to TRBD2. The CDR3 sequence is 16 residues long. In germline, CDR1 is KGHDR, CDR2 SFDVKD. The junction had 7 bases not matched to a gene; V was cut back by 1 base and J by 6 bases.

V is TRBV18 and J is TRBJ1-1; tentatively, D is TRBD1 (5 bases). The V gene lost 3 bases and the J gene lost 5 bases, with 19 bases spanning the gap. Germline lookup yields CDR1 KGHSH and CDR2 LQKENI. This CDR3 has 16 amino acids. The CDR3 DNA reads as TGTGCCAGCTCACCGGCCCCGCAGGGTGTGGGGACTGAAGCTTTCTTT. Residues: CASSPAPQGVGTEAFF. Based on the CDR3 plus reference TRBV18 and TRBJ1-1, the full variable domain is NAGVMQNPRHLVRRRGQEARLRCSPMKGHSHVYWYRQLPEEGLKFMVYLQKENIIDESGMPKERFSAEFPKEGPSILRIQQVVRGDSAAYFCASSPAPQGVGTEAFFGQGTRLTVV.

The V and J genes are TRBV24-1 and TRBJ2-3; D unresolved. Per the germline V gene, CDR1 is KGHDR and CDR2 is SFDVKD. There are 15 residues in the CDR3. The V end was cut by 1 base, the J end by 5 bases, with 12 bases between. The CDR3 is CATSDFPDQRDTQYF. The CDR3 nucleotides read TGTGCCACCAGTGATTTCCCGGATCAACGAGATACGCAGTATTTT.

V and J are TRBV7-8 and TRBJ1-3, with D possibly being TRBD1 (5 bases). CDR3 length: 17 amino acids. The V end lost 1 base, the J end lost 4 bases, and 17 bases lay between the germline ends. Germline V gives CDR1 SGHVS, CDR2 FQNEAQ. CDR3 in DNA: TGTGCCAGCAGCTTAGAAAGATTTCAGGGACCAGGAAACACCATATATTTT. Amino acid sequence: CASSLERFQGPGNTIYF.

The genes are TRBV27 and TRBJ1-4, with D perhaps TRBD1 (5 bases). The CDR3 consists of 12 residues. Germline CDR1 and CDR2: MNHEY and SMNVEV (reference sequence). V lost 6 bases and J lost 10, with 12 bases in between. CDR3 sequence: CASRDPGGKLFF. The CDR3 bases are TGTGCCAGCAGAGACCCCGGGGGAAAACTGTTTTTT.

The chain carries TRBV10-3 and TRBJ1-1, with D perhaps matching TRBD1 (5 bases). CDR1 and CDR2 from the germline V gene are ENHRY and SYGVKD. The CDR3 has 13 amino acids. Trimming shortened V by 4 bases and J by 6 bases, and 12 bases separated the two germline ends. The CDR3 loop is CAISGTRTPEAFF. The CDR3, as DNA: TGTGCCATCAGTGGGACTAGGACACCTGAAGCTTTCTTT.